Shown below are 7 T cell receptor beta chains from a single sample sequenced in a study of lymphopenia after photon versus proton radiotherapy. Some clones are missing from TCRdb's copy, which holds only in-frame ones; the method was immunoSEQ multiplex PCR. The data show 29,000 or so clones, with around nine tenths seen just once and more than 45% held by the top ten. The sample consisted of peripheral blood, taken from a patient treated with proton-based radiotherapy. The origin of the receptors is a woman aged 60 to 75 with cholangiocarcinoma. Some clones in this sample may be carry-over from other donors' samples.

The chain links TRBV6-6 to TRBJ1-1; 10 bases match TRBD1. Trimming took 7 bases from V and 3 from J; bases not matched to a gene: 8. The CDR3 is 15 amino acids. The V gene's germline CDR1 is MNHNY and CDR2 SVGAGI (reference sequence). CDR3 protein: CASTDRTGGHTEAFF. CDR3 nucleotide sequence: TGTGCCAGCACCGACAGGACAGGGGGGCACACTGAAGCTTTCTTT.

The table lists this clone with a few counts. The genes are TRBV18 and TRBJ2-7; 9 bases match TRBD1. The V and J ends lost 2 bases and 2 bases, in that order; junction bases with no gene match: 4. The CDR3 has 15 amino acids. Germline V gene lookup returns CDR1 KGHSH and CDR2 LQKENI. The CDR3: CASSPLGTGPYEQYF. Here the CDR3 DNA reads TGTGCCAGCTCACCATTGGGGACAGGGCCCTACGAGCAGTACTTC. The variable domain in full, completed from reference TRBV18 and TRBJ2-7, reads NAGVMQNPRHLVRRRGQEARLRCSPMKGHSHVYWYRQLPEEGLKFMVYLQKENIIDESGMPKERFSAEFPKEGPSILRIQQVVRGDSAAYFCASSPLGTGPYEQYFGPGTRLTVT.

CDR3 sequence (DNA): TGTGCCTGGAGTGTACACCCGAACCCCTACGAGCAGTACTTC. It encodes CAWSVHPNPYEQYF. The chain joins TRBV30 to TRBJ2-7; D ambiguous. V lost 0 bases and J 2 bases, leaving 11 bases between the germline ends. Germline V gene lookup returns CDR1 GTSNPN and CDR2 SVGIG (reference sequence). The CDR3 totals 14 residues.

The CDR3 DNA reads TGTGCCAGCAGTGCCCAGAGGCAGAAGAATCAGCCCCAGCATTTT. Translation: CASSAQRQKNQPQHF. This sequence joins TRBV2 and TRBJ1-5; D unresolved. This CDR3 comprises 15 residues. Per germline, CDR1 SNHLY and CDR2 FYNNEI. Trimming removed 4 bases from V and 4 bases from J, with 14 bases in between.

The rearrangement uses TRBV7-9 and TRBJ2-7; D unclear. The V end was cut by 3 bases, the J end by 0 bases, with 3 bases between. Germline CDR1 and CDR2: SEHNR and FQNEAQ (reference sequence). CDR3 length: 12 residues. CDR3 sequence (DNA): TGTGCCAGCAGCTTCGACTCCTACGAGCAGTACTTC. Residues: CASSFDSYEQYF.

The chain uses TRBV2 and TRBJ1-1; weak D call: TRBD1 (5 bases). The germline V gene has CDR1 SNHLY and CDR2 FYNNEI. V was clipped by 4 bases and J by 6 bases, with 15 bases between them. The CDR3 is 14 amino acids. The CDR3 DNA sequence: TGTGCCAGCAGTGGTCCCACCCAGGGTGCTGAAGCTTTCTTT. Protein sequence: CASSGPTQGAEAFF.

This clone has just a few counts. The V gene is TRBV11-3, the J gene TRBJ2-7, with D perhaps TRBD1 (5 bases). The CDR3 is made up of 14 amino acids. Germline V lookup: CDR1 SGHNT, CDR2 YENEEA. The ends were cut back, 1 base at V and 7 bases at J, with 14 bases in the middle. CDR3 amino acids: CASSLAPDIGEQYF. CDR3 DNA sequence: TGTGCCAGCAGCTTAGCTCCGGACATAGGGGAGCAGTACTTC.